The T cell receptor beta chain under discussion was sequenced for a study of early T cells in non-severe SARS-CoV-2 infection. Individual cDNA molecules received unique molecular identifiers. TCRdb re-called the 5' RACE reads through MiXCR, storing one row per CDR3 protein. The sample has roughly 70,000 distinct CDR3 sequences; around 20% are singletons. The V and J ends lost 5 bases and 6 bases respectively, with 13 bases between them. The CDR3 length is 14 residues. Per germline, CDR1 SEHNR and CDR2 FQNEAQ (reference sequence). This clonotype has just a few counts. This chain links TRBV7-9 with TRBJ1-4; D is unresolved. This sequence originates from an adult who was a healthcare worker with PCR-confirmed SARS-CoV-2 infection or an uninfected control (not recorded which). The sequencing here drew on whole blood, taken at baseline. The CDR3 DNA is TGTGCCAGCAGCCCCCCCGGGAAGGATGAAAAACTGTTTTTT. Its protein product is CASSPPGKDEKLFF.